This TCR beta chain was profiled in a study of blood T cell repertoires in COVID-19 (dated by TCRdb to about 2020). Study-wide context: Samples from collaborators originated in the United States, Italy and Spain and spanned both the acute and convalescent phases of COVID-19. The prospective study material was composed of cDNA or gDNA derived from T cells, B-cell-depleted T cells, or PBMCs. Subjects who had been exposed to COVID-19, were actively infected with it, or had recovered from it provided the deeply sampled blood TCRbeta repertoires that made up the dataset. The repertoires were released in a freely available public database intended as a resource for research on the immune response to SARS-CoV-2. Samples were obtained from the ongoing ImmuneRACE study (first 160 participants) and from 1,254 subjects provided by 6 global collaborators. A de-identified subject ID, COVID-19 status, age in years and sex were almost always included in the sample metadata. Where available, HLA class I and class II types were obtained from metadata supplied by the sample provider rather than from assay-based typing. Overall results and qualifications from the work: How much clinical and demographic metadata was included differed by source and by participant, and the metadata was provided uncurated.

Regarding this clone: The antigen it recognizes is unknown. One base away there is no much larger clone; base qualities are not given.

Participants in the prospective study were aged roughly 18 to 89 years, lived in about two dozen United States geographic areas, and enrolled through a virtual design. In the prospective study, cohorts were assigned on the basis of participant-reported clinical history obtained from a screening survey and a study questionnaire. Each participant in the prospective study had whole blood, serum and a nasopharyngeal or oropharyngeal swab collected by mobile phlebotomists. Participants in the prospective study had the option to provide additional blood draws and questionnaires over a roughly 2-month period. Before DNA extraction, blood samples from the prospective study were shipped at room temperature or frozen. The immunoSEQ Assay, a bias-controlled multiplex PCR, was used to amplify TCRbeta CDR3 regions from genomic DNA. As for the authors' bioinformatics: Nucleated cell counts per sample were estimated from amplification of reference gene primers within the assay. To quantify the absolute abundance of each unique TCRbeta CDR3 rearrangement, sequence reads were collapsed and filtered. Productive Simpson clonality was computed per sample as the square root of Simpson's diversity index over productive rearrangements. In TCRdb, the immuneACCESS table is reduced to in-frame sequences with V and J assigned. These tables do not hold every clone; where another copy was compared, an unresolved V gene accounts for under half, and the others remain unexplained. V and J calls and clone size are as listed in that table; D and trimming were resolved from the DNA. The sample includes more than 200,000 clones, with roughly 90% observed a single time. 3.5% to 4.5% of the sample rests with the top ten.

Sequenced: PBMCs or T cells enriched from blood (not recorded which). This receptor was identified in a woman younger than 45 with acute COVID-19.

CDR3 region: CASSPGENTEAFF. The base sequence is TGTGCCAGCAGCCCCGGGGAGAACACTGAAGCTTTCTTT. The chain joins TRBV7-9 to TRBJ1-1; confidence is insufficient to name the D gene. Via the germline V gene (reference sequence), CDR1 is SEHNR and CDR2 FQNEAQ. Trimming at the junction amounts to 5 bases on V and 1 base on J, and the germline ends lie 8 bases apart. Including the terminal cysteine and phenylalanine, the CDR3 comprises 13 residues. Only the CDR3 region is kept as DNA, spanning 39 bases read in frame from base 1.